Below are 17 T cell receptor beta chains sequenced from a single sample in a study of cytomegalovirus exposure and HLA in healthy donors. Researchers ran the PCR with 60 Vbeta and 13 Jbeta primers. Some clones are missing from TCRdb's copy, which holds only in-frame ones; the method was immunoSEQ multiplex PCR. The sample yields 110,000 or so clones, over 60% seen once. Sequenced material: PBMCs. Source of these receptors: a man aged 35 to 55 in good health and CMV-seropositive.

The rearrangement joins TRBV18 to TRBJ1-2; D is unclear. The CDR3 runs 15 residues. V shed 2 bases and J shed 4 bases, with 14 bases lying between them. Per the germline V gene, CDR1 is KGHSH and CDR2 is LQKENI. This chain's CDR3 is CASSPIPERGYGYTF. For the CDR3, the DNA is TGTGCCAGCTCACCAATCCCAGAGCGCGGCTATGGCTACACCTTC.

The V gene is TRBV7-8, the J gene TRBJ2-2; TRBD1 agrees at 7 bases. In germline, CDR1 is SGHVS, CDR2 FQNEAQ. V gave up 2 bases and J gave up 5 bases; unmatched junction bases: 11. The CDR3 has 17 amino acids. Here the CDR3 reads CASSLSGATGWTGELFF. Here the CDR3 DNA reads TGTGCCAGCAGCTTATCAGGGGCGACAGGGTGGACCGGGGAGCTGTTTTTT.

The chain carries TRBV30 and TRBJ2-3, with D uncertain. Trimming shortened V by 0 bases and J by 2 bases, and 9 bases separated the two germline ends. There are 14 residues in the CDR3. Germline lookup yields CDR1 GTSNPN and CDR2 SVGIG (reference sequence). CDR3 loop: CAWSVSRLTDTQYF. The CDR3 DNA is TGTGCCTGGAGTGTGAGCAGACTCACAGATACGCAGTATTTT.

The CDR3 DNA follows: TGCGCCAGCAGCCCGCGGGAGGGGGGCACAGATACGCAGTATTTT. Protein product: CASSPREGGTDTQYF. This sequence joins TRBV4-3 and TRBJ2-3, with 9 positions matching TRBD2. The CDR3 is made up of 15 amino acids. Germline CDR1 is LGHNA and CDR2 is YSLEER. After removal of 4 bases from V and 1 base from J, the junction contained 3 bases not matched to a gene.

The genes are TRBV9 and TRBJ2-3, with 7 bases matching TRBD1. Looked up from germline, CDR1 is SGDLS and CDR2 is YYNGEE. V dropped 0 bases and J dropped 0; count of bases not matched to a gene: 4. The CDR3 extends over 16 amino acids. CDR3 protein: CASSVGQGSSTDTQYF. The CDR3 DNA sequence: TGTGCCAGCAGCGTAGGACAGGGTTCTAGCACAGATACGCAGTATTTT.

This clone appeared a few times. J is TRBJ1-3 and V is TRBV6-5, with D maybe TRBD1 (6 bases). Trimming took 5 bases from V and 0 from J, leaving 11 bases between them. CDR1 MNHEY and CDR2 SVGAGI come from the germline V gene. CDR3 length: 15 amino acids. The CDR3 reads CASSPGAASGNTIYF. The CDR3, as DNA: TGTGCCAGCAGTCCAGGGGCGGCCTCTGGAAACACCATATATTTT.

This chain joins TRBV5-1 and TRBJ2-5; TRBD1 might be the D (5 bases). The J call may be faulty, since TRBJ2-7 better matches the DNA end. Germline loops: CDR1 SGHRS, CDR2 YFSETQ. The CDR3 length is 15 residues. Here the CDR3 reads CASSSTPGGAYEQYF. The CDR3 nucleotides are TGCGCCAGCAGCTCCACCCCCGGTGGGGCATACGAGCAGTACTTC.

This clone has more than one count but fewer than ten. The V call is TRBV5-6, the J call TRBJ2-1; the D gene is possibly TRBD2 (6 bases). The CDR3 is 14 amino acids. Trimming left V 3 bases short and J 9 bases short, with 16 bases between. In germline, CDR1 is SGHDT, CDR2 YYEEEE. The DNA of the CDR3 is TGTGCCAGCAGCTCCCTGGAGGGGTACGGTGAGCAGTTCTTC. Its protein product is CASSSLEGYGEQFF.

This chain links TRBV28 with TRBJ1-5, with TRBD1 matching 9 bases. From germline, CDR1 is MDHEN and CDR2 SYDVKM. The CDR3 runs to 17 residues. With 10 bases clipped from V and 4 bases from J, the junction kept 17 bases outside the gene matches. CDR3 DNA sequence: TGTGCCACCATACGATACAGGGGGCAGGTTGGGAATCAGCCCCAGCATTTT. Translated, it gives CATIRYRGQVGNQPQHF.

The J gene is TRBJ2-3, the V gene TRBV18; weak D call: TRBD1 (6 bases). Germline-derived CDR1 and CDR2 are KGHSH and LQKENI. V lost 3 bases, J lost 4 bases, and 11 bases lay in between. The length of the CDR3 is 14 residues. CDR3 sequence reads: CASSPAGVPDTQYF. In nucleotides, the CDR3 is TGTGCCAGCTCACCGGCAGGGGTTCCAGATACGCAGTATTTT.

The V call is TRBV27, the J call TRBJ2-7; D is possibly TRBD1 (5 bases). Germline V gene data show CDR1 as MNHEY and CDR2 as SMNVEV (reference sequence). The CDR3 runs 13 residues. Between the trimmed V and J ends, which lost 6 bases and 2 bases, there was a span of 11 bases. The CDR3 reads CASSPGITYEQYF. CDR3 nucleotide sequence: TGTGCCAGCAGCCCAGGGATAACCTACGAGCAGTACTTC.

This sequence joins TRBV7-2 and TRBJ2-3; TRBD1 is a possible D gene (5 bases). Germline CDR1 SGHTA, CDR2 FQGNSA. The CDR3 contains 16 residues. Trimming removed 3 bases at V and 1 base at J, with 14 bases between. The CDR3 DNA follows: TGTGCCAGCAGCTTCGCCGAGGCCAGGGGCACAGATACGCAGTATTTT. Protein: CASSFAEARGTDTQYF. Together with reference TRBV7-2 and TRBJ2-3, the CDR3 gives the full variable domain: GAGVSQSPSNKVTEKGKDVELRCDPISGHTALYWYRQSLGQGLEFLIYFQGNSAPDKSGLPSDRFSAERTGGSVSTLTIQRTQQEDSAVYLCASSFAEARGTDTQYFGPGTRLTVL.

CDR3 amino acids: CASSQGGDSVNYGYTF. CDR3 bases: TGTGCCAGCAGCCAAGGAGGTGACAGCGTAAACTATGGCTACACCTTC. The V call is TRBV4-2, the J call TRBJ1-2; D is possibly TRBD1 (5 bases). The V and J ends lost 1 base and 2 bases respectively, with 14 bases between them. This CDR3 contains 16 residues. Germline CDR1 and CDR2: LGHNA and YNFKEQ.

The chain is built from TRBV5-5 and TRBJ1-3; D is uncertain. Trimming removed 2 bases at V and 0 bases at J, with 18 bases between. Germline lookup yields CDR1 SGHKS and CDR2 YYEKEE (reference sequence). This CDR3 spans 18 amino acids. CDR3 nucleotide sequence: TGTGCCAGCAGCTTCCTGAGCAGAGACATTACCTCTGGAAACACCATATATTTT. Its protein product is CASSFLSRDITSGNTIYF.

Only one count was recorded for this clone. V is TRBV11-2 and J is TRBJ2-7, with TRBD1 identical over 9 bases. CDR1 SGHAT and CDR2 FQNNGV come from the germline V gene. V was clipped by 3 bases and J by 2 bases; unmatched bases: 11. This CDR3 comprises 17 residues. CDR3 amino acids: CASSFVPGTGSTYEQYF. CDR3 nucleotide sequence: TGTGCCAGCAGCTTTGTCCCCGGGACAGGGAGCACCTACGAGCAGTACTTC.

This clone was seen a handful of times. V gene TRBV28 combines with J gene TRBJ2-7; 10 bases align to TRBD2. Germline loops: CDR1 MDHEN, CDR2 SYDVKM. V gave up 8 bases and J gave up 4 bases; unmatched junction bases: 8. The CDR3 loop spans 14 amino acids. The CDR3 sequence is CASLPSGSRYEQYF. In nucleotides, the CDR3 is TGTGCCAGCTTGCCTAGCGGGAGTCGGTACGAGCAGTACTTC.

This chain links TRBV11-1 with TRBJ2-5; the match to TRBD1 covers 8 bases. The CDR3 length is 15 residues. V shed 2 bases and J 5 bases; nucleotides not matched to a gene: 7. Germline values: CDR1 SGHAT, CDR2 FQDESV (reference sequence). CDR3 loop: CASSLTAGGLETQYF. CDR3 nucleotide sequence: TGTGCCAGCAGCTTAACGGCAGGGGGCCTGGAGACCCAGTACTTC.